The clone carrying this TCR beta chain occurred once. Its antigen remains unidentified. These data come from a study of T cell responses to AZD1222 COVID-19 vaccine. Repertoires were generated with immunoSEQ multiplex PCR, while TCRdb's copy carries only in-frame clones and drops some. The sample has fewer than 75,000 clones, about 89% seen once. The study's findings and limits: Donors skewed white British and female; clonal diversity was possibly underestimated.

The V gene's germline CDR1 is SGHAT and CDR2 FQNNGV. The germline V and J ends were trimmed by 1 base and 8 bases, with 12 bases remaining between them. This CDR3 has 15 amino acids. This clonotype was obtained from an adult who received the MenACWY meningococcal vaccine as a control. The chain uses TRBV11-2 and TRBJ1-6, with D perhaps matching TRBD1 (5 bases). The source was peripheral blood, collected 28 days after the second dose of the MenACWY control vaccine. CDR3 loop: CASSLGRGNYSPLHF. In nucleotides, the CDR3 is TGTGCCAGCAGCTTAGGTCGGGGGAACTATTCACCCCTCCACTTT.